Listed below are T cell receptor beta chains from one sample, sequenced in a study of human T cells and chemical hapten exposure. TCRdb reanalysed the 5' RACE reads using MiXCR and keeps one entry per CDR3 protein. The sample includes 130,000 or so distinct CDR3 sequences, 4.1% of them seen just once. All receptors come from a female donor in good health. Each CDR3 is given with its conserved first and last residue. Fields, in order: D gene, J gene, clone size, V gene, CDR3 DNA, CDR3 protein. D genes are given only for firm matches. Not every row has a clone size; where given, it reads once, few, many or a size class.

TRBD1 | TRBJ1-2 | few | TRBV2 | TGTGCCAGCAGGGGGGACAGTCTGGTCGGCTACACCTTC | CASRGDSLVGYTF
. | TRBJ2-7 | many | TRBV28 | TGTGCCAGCAGTTCCAAAACACTAGTGCTTGGCGAGCAGTACTTC | CASSSKTLVLGEQYF
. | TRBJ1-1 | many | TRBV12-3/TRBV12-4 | TGTGCCAGCTCACACCGCGGGAACACTGAAGCTTTCTTT | CASSHRGNTEAFF
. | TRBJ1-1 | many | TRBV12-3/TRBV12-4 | TGTGCCAGCAGTTTTAATGAGGTAGGCACTGAAGCTTTCTTT | CASSFNEVGTEAFF
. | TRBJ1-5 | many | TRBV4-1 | TGCGCCAGCAGCTTTACCCCCGATCCGTTAAATCAGCCCCAGCATTTT | CASSFTPDPLNQPQHF
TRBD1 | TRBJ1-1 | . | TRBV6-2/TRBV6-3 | TGTGCCAGCAGCCACGGACAGGGTCAAGCTTTCTTT | CASSHGQGQAFF
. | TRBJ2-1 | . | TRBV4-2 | TGTGCCAGCAGCCAAATAGGAGTCTATGAGCAGTTCTTC | CASSQIGVYEQFF
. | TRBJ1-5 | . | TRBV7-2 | TGTGCCAGCAGCTCCCCCTTAGAGGGCGCGGATCAGCCCCAGCATTTT | CASSSPLEGADQPQHF
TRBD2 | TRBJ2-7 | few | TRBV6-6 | TGTGCCAGCAGTACATCAGCGGGGGGCGAGCAGTACTTC | CASSTSAGGEQYF
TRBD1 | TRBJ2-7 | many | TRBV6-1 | TGTGCCAGCAGCGCACGATCCGGACAGGGGGAGGCCTACGAGCAGTACTTC | CASSARSGQGEAYEQYF
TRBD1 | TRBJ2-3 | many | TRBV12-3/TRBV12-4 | TGTGCCAGCAGTTTAGGGGGCAGGGGGCGAGATACGCAGTATTTT | CASSLGGRGRDTQYF
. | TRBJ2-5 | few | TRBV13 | TGTGCCAGCAGCCCGGGCCTAGGAAAGACCCAGTACTTC | CASSPGLGKTQYF
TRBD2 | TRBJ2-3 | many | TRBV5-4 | TGTGCCAGCAGTCCCACCCGGGGGGCAGATACGCAGTATTTT | CASSPTRGADTQYF
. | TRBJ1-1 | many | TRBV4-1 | TGCGCCAGCAGGCGGGGGGCCACTGAAGCTTTCTTT | CASRRGATEAFF
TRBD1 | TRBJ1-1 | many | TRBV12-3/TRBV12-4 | TGTGCCAGCAGAGCTAACAGGGGTGGATTGAACACTGAAGCTTTCTTT | CASRANRGGLNTEAFF
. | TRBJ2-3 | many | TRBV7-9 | TGTGCCAGCAGCAGATTGGGAGGTCGCACAGATACGCAGTATTTT | CASSRLGGRTDTQYF
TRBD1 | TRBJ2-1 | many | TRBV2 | TGTGCCAGCAGGTTAACGACAGGGGGACGCCCTGAGCAGTTCTTC | CASRLTTGGRPEQFF
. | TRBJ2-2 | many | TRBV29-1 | TGCAGCGTTCTCGAGGGCCCGAACACCGGGGAGCTGTTTTTT | CSVLEGPNTGELFF
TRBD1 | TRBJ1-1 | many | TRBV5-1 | TGCGCCAGTCGACAGGGGCCCGGAGGGACTGAAGCTTTCTTT | CASRQGPGGTEAFF
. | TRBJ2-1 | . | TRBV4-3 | TGCGCCAGCAGCCAGACACAGGTGAATGAGCAGTTCTTC | CASSQTQVNEQFF
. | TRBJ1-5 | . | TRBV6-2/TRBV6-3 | TGTGCCAGCACAACAGGGTGGAATCAGCCCCAGCATTTT | CASTTGWNQPQHF
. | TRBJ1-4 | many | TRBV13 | TGTGCCAGCAGCCTATATCAGGGAATCTCGACTAATGAAAAACTGTTTTTT | CASSLYQGISTNEKLFF
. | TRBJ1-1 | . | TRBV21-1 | TGTGCCAGCAGCAAAGCTGGCGCAAGGGTTACGAACACTGAAGCTTTCTTT | CASSKAGARVTNTEAFF
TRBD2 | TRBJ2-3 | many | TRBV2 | TGTGCCAGCAGTCTGGGGGGGTTCACAGATACGCAGTATTTT | CASSLGGFTDTQYF
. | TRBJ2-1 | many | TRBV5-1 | TGCGCCAGCAGCTGGCTCCTGGAGGATGAGCAGTTCTTC | CASSWLLEDEQFF
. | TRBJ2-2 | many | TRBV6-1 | TGTGCCAGCAGTCACGGGGTGACCACCGGGGAGCTGTTTTTT | CASSHGVTTGELFF
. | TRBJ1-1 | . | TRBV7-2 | TGTGCCAGCAGCTTACGACAGCATGCCAGGAACACTGAAGCTTTCTTT | CASSLRQHARNTEAFF
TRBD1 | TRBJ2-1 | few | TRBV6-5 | TGTGCCAGCAAGACCGGGACAGCCTCAATTTACAATGAGCAGTTCTTC | CASKTGTASIYNEQFF
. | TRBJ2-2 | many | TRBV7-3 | TGTGCCAGCAGCTTACATCGGACTCCACCCGGGGAGCTGTTTTTT | CASSLHRTPPGELFF
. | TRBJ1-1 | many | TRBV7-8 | TGTGCCAGCAGCTACACAGGCAACACTGAAGCTTTCTTT | CASSYTGNTEAFF
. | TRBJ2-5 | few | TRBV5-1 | TGCGCCAGCAGCTTGGCGGCGGGTGAGACCCAGTACTTC | CASSLAAGETQYF
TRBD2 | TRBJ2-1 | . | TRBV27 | TGTGCCAGCAGACTTAGGACTAGCGGGGGCTACAATGAGCAGTTCTTC | CASRLRTSGGYNEQFF
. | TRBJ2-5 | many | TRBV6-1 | TGTGCCAGCAGTGAGGCCCCACGCCAGTACTTC | CASSEAPRQYF
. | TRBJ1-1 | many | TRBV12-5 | TGTGCTTCCCTCGGGCAGCCGAACACTGAAGCTTTCTTT | CASLGQPNTEAFF
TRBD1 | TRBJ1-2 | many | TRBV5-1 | TGCGCCAGCAGTGAGATTGACAGGGGAGGAACTGGCTACACCTTC | CASSEIDRGGTGYTF
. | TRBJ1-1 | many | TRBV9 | TGTGCCAGCAGCCCCCATGAGCGCACTGAAGCTTTCTTT | CASSPHERTEAFF
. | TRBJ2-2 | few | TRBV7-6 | TGTGCCAGCAGCTCGTCAACAGGGATCAGTGCTTCCGGGGAGCTGTTTTTT | CASSSSTGISASGELFF
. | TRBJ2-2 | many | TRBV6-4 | TGTGCCAGCAGTGAAGGTCAAATGAACACCGGGGAGCTGTTTTTT | CASSEGQMNTGELFF
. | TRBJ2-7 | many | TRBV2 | TGTGCCAGCATCAACCAGGGGAACGAGCAGTACTTC | CASINQGNEQYF
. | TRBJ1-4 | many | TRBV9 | TGTGCCAGCAGCGGACATACGGGGGATGAAAAACTGTTTTTT | CASSGHTGDEKLFF
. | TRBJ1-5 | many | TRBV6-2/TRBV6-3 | TGTGCCAGCAGTTACTCGATACAGGGCAATCAGCCCCAGCATTTT | CASSYSIQGNQPQHF
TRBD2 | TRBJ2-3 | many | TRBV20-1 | TGCAGTGCCCCGGGACTAGCGGGGGGGCGAACAGATACGCAGTATTTT | CSAPGLAGGRTDTQYF
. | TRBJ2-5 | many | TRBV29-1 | TGCAGCGTTGAAGATTGGTGGGCAGAGAAGACCGGTTTCCAAGAGACCCAGTACTTC | CSVEDWWAEKTGFQETQYF
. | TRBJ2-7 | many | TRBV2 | TGTGCCAGCAGCGGGAACGGACAGAACCACGAGCAGTACTTC | CASSGNGQNHEQYF
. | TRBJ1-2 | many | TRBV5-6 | TGTGCCAGCAGCTTGGCGCTGGGTGGGCTGGATGGCTACACCTTC | CASSLALGGLDGYTF
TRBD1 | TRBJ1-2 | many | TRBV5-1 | TGCGCCAGCAGCTTGACAGGGGAAAACTATGGCTACACCTTC | CASSLTGENYGYTF
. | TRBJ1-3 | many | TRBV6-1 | TGTGCCAGCAGGTCGACAGGAATCGACTCTGGAAACACCATATATTTT | CASRSTGIDSGNTIYF
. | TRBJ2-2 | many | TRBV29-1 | TGCAGCGTTGTCACGGAGACGAACACCGGGGAGCTGTTTTTT | CSVVTETNTGELFF
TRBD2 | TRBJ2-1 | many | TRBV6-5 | TGTGCCAGCCACAAAGCGGGGGGGTACAATGAGCAGTTCTTC | CASHKAGGYNEQFF
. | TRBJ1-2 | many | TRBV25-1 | TGTGCCAGCAGTGAACGGGGAGTCAGTAGTGGCTACACCTTC | CASSERGVSSGYTF
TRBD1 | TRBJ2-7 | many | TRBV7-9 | TGTGCCAGCAGCAGCGGACAGGGGGCCTCCTACGAGCAGTACTTC | CASSSGQGASYEQYF
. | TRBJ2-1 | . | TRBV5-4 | TGTGCCAGCAGCGGGACCCCCGTAGGAGGGGATGAGCAGTTCTTC | CASSGTPVGGDEQFF
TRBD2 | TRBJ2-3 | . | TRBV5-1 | TGCGCCAGCACCCAAGCGGGGGGGTGGGAAGATACGCAGTATTTT | CASTQAGGWEDTQYF
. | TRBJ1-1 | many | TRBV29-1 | TGCAGCGTTGGGTGGGTGAACACTGAAGCTTTCTTT | CSVGWVNTEAFF
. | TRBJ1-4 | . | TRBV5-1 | TGCGCCAGCAGCTTGGGCCCACAGGGAAATAATGAAAAACTGTTTTTT | CASSLGPQGNNEKLFF